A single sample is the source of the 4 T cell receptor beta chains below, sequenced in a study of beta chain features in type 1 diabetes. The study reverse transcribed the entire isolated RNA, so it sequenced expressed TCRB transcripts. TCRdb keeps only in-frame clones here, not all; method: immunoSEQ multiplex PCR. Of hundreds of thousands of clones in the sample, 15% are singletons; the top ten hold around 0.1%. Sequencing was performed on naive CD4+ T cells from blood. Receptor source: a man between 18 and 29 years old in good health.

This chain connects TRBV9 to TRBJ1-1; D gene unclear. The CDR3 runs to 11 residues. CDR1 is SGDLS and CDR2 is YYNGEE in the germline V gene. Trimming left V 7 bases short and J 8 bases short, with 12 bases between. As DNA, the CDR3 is TGTGCCAGCCGGGCAGTTCGGGAAGCTTTCTTT. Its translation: CASRAVREAFF.

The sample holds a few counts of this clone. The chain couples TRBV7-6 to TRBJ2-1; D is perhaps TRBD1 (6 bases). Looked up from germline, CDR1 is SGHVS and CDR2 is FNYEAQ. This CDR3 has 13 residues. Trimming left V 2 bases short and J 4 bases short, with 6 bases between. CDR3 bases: TGTGCCAGCAGCTTACAGGGGTACAATGAGCAGTTCTTC. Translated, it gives CASSLQGYNEQFF.

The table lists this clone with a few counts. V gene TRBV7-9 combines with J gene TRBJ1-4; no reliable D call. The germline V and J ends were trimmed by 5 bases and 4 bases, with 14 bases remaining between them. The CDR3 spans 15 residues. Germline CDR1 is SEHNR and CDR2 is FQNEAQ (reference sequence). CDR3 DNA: TGTGCCAGCAGCGCCAGTCTTCTCCTTAATGAAAAACTGTTTTTT. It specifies CASSASLLLNEKLFF.

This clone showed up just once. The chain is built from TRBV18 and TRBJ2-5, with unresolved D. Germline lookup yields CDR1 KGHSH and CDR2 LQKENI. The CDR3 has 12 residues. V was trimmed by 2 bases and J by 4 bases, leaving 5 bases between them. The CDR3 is CASSPITETQYF. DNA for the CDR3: TGTGCCAGCTCACCAATTACAGAGACCCAGTACTTC.